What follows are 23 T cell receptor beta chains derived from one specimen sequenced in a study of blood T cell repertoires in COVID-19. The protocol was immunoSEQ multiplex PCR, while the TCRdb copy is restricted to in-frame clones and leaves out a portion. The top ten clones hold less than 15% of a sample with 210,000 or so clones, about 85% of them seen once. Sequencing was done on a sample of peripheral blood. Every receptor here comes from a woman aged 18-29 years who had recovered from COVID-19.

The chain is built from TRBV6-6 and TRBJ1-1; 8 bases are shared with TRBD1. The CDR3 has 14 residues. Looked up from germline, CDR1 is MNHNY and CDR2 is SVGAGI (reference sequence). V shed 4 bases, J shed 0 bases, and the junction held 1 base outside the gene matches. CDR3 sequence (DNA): TGTGCCAGCAGTTGGACAGGGATGAACACTGAAGCTTTCTTT. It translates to CASSWTGMNTEAFF.

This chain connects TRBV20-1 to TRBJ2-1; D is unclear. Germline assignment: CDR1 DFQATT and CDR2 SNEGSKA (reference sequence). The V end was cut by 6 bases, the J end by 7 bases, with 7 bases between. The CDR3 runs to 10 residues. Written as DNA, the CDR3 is TGCAGTGCCTACGTGAATGAGCAGTTCTTC. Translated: CSAYVNEQFF.

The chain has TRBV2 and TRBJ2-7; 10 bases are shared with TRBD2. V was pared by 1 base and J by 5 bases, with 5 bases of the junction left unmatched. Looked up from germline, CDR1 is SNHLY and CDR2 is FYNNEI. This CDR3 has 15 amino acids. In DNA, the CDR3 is TGTGCCAGCAGTGAAGAGCCTAGCGGGAGCAACGAGCAGTACTTC. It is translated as CASSEEPSGSNEQYF.

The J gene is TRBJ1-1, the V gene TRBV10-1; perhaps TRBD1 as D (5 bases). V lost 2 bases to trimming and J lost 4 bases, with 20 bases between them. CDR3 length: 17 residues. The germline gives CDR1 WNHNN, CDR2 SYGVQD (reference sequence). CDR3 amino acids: CASSEPDPGTKSTEAFF. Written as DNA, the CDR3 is TGCGCCAGCAGTGAGCCAGATCCAGGGACTAAGAGCACTGAAGCTTTCTTT.

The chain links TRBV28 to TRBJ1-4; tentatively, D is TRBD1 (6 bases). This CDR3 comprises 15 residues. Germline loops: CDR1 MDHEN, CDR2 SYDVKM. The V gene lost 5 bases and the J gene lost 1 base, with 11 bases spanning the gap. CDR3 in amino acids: CASSGRGVTNEKLFF. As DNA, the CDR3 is TGTGCCAGCAGTGGGAGGGGGGTAACTAATGAAAAACTGTTTTTT.

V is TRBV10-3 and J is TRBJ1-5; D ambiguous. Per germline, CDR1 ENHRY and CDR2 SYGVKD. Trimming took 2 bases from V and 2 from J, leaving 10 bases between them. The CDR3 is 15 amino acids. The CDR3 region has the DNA TGTGCCATCAGTGAGACGGGGTATGGCAATCAGCCCCAGCATTTT. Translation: CAISETGYGNQPQHF.

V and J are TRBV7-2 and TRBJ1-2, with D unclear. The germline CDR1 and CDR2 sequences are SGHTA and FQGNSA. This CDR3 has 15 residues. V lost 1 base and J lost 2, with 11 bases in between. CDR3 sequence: CASSLVGGLNYGYTF. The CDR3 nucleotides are TGTGCCAGCAGCTTAGTAGGCGGGTTGAACTATGGCTACACCTTC.

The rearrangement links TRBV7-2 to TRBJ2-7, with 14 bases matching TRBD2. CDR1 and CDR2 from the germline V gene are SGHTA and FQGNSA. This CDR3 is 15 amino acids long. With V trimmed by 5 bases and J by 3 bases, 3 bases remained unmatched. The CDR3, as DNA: TGTGCCAGCAGCGCAGGGACTAGCGGGAGCTACGAGCAGTACTTC. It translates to CASSAGTSGSYEQYF. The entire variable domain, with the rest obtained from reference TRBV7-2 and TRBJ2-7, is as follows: GAGVSQSPSNKVTEKGKDVELRCDPISGHTALYWYRQSLGQGLEFLIYFQGNSAPDKSGLPSDRFSAERTGGSVSTLTIQRTQQEDSAVYLCASSAGTSGSYEQYFGPGTRLTVT.

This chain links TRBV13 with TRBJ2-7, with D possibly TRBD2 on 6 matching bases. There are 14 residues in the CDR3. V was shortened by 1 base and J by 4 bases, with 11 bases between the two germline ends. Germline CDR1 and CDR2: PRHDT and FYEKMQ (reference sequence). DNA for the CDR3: TGTGCCAGCAGCTTAGATTCCGGGACTTACGAGCAGTACTTC. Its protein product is CASSLDSGTYEQYF.

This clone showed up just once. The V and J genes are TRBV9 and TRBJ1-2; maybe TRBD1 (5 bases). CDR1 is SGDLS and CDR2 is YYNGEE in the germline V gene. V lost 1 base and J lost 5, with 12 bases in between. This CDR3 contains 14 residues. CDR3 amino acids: CASSVTTETYGYTF. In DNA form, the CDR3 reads TGTGCCAGCAGCGTAACGACAGAAACATATGGCTACACCTTC.

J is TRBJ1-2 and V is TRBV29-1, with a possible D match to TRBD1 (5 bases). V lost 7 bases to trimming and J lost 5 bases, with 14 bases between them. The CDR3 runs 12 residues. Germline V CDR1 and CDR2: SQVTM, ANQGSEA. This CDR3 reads CSALDRSYGYTF. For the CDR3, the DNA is TGCAGCGCCCTAGACAGATCGTATGGCTACACCTTC.

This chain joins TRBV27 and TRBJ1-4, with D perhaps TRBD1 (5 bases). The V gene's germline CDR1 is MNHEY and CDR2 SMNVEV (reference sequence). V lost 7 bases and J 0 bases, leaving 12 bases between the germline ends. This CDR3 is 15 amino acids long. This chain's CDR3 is CASTTKGATNEKLFF. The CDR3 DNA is TGTGCCAGCACTACTAAAGGGGCAACTAATGAAAAACTGTTTTTT.

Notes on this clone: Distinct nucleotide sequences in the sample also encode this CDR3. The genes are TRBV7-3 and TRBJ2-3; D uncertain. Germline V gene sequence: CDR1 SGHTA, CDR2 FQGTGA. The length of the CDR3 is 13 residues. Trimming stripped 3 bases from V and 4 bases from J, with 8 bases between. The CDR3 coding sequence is TGTGCCAGCAGCTTGGTTGGCTCAGATACGCAGTATTTT. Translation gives CASSLVGSDTQYF.

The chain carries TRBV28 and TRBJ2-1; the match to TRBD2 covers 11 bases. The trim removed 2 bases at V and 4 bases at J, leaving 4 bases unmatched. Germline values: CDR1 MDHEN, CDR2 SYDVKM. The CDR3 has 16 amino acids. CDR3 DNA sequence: TGTGCCAGCAGTTTAGCCGGGACTAGCGGATACAATGAGCAGTTCTTC. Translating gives CASSLAGTSGYNEQFF.

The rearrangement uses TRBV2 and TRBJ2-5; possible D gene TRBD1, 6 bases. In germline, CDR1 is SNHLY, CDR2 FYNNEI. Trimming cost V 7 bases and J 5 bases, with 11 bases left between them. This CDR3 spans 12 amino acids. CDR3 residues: CASNRDAETQYF. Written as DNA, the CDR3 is TGTGCCAGCAACAGGGATGCCGAGACCCAGTACTTC.

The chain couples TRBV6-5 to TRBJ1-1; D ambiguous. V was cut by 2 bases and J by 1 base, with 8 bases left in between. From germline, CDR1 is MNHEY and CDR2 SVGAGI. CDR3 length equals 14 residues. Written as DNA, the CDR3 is TGTGCCAGCAGTTACCCTGGCCCGAACACTGAAGCTTTCTTT. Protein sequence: CASSYPGPNTEAFF.

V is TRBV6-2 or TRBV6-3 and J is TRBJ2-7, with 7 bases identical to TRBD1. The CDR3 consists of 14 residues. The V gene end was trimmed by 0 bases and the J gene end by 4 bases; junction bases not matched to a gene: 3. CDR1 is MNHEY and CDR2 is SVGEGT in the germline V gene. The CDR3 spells CASSYSTGPYEQYF. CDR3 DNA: TGTGCCAGCAGTTACTCGACAGGGCCTTACGAGCAGTACTTC.

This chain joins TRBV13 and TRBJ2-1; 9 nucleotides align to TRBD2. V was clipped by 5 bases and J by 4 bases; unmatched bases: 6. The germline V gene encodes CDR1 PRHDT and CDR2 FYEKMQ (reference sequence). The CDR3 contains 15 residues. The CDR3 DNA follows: TGTGCCAGCAGCACCGGGACTAGCAGATACAATGAGCAGTTCTTC. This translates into CASSTGTSRYNEQFF.

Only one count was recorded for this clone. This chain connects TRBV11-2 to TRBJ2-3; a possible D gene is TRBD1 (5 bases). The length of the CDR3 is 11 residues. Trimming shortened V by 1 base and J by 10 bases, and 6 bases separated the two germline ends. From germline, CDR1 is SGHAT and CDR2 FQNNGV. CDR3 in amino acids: CASSLGGPQYF. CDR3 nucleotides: TGTGCCAGCAGCTTAGGGGGCCCGCAGTATTTT.

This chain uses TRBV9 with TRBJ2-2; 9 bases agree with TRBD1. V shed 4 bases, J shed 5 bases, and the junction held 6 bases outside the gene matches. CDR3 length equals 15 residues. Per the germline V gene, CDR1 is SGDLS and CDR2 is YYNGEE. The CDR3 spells CASSRETGGTGELFF. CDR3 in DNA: TGTGCCAGCAGCCGAGAGACAGGGGGTACCGGGGAGCTGTTTTTT.

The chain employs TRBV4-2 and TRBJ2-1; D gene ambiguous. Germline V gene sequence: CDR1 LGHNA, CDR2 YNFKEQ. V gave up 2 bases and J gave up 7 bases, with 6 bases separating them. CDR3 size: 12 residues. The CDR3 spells CASSQPPNEQFF. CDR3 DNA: TGTGCCAGCAGCCAACCCCCTAATGAGCAGTTCTTC.

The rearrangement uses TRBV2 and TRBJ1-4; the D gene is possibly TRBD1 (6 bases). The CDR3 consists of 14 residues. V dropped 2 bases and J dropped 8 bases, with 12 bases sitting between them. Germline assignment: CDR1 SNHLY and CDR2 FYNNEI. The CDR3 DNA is TGTGCCAGCAGTGAAACAGGGTCTAGAGAAAAACTGTTTTTT. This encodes CASSETGSREKLFF.

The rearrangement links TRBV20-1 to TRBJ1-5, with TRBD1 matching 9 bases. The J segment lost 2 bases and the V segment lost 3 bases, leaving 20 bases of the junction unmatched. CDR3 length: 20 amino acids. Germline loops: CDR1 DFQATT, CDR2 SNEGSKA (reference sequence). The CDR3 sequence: CSASDPAGTGGLIGNQPQHF. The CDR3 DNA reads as TGCAGTGCTAGTGATCCTGCGGGAACAGGGGGCTTGATCGGCAATCAGCCCCAGCATTTT.